This T cell receptor (beta chain) originates from a study of circulating CD8 cells and anti-PD-1 response in melanoma. Looking at the study overall: Responders had complete or partial responses; non-responders had stable or progressive disease. Study results and limitations: A small cohort with few responders supplied the baseline and M1 comparisons. Most experiments lacked replicates.

From live CD3+CD8+TCRalphabeta+ cells, four PD-1 and/or TIGIT subsets were sorted. The CDR3 loop spans 17 amino acids. Germline loops: CDR1 DFQATT, CDR2 SNEGSKA (reference sequence). Trimming took off 3 bases at V and 4 bases at J, with 23 bases between the two ends. This clonotype is judged large. The antigen is undetermined. The QIAseq Immune Repertoire TCR panel built the libraries from around 15 ng of total RNA. TCRdb passed the reads through MiXCR, listing each CDR3 protein once. The sample shows about 180 distinct CDR3 sequences, 8.3% of them seen only once. The rearrangement uses TRBV20-1 and TRBJ2-3, with D tentatively TRBD2 (6 bases). Sequencing was performed on CD8+ T cells from PBMCs, taken at baseline or after one month of anti-PD-1 therapy (not recorded which). This TCR came from a human donor with melanoma. The CDR3 loop reads CSASPWGGIIDPDTQYF. CDR3 sequence (DNA): TGCAGTGCTAGTCCATGGGGCGGGATCATCGATCCAGATACGCAGTATTTT.